This TCR beta chain was sequenced for a study of T cells after yellow fever vaccination. Study-level information: For low cell numbers, libraries were made with SMART-Seq v4 Ultra Low Input.

Synthesis of TCR cDNA relied on 5'RACE template switching, which attached a universal primer site and UMIs. A single record per CDR3 protein comes from TCRdb applying MiXCR to the 5' RACE reads. The sample records just under 600,000 distinct CDR3 sequences, approximately 13% being singletons. About this clonotype: Its antigen is unidentified.

Study results and caveats: The presence of abundant clonotypes contaminating from the bulk population was possible in FACS-sorted repertoires. Reappearance after the booster was observed for most primary-vaccination clones (about 96% CD4, about 86% CD8).

The receptor was isolated from a man aged 25-40 years who received the YFV17D yellow fever vaccine. Sequenced here: PBMCs, sampled on the day of the yellow fever booster vaccination.

CDR3 region: CATSTSGSTGELFF. CDR3 in DNA: TGTGCTACATCGACTAGCGGGAGCACCGGGGAGCTGTTTTTT. V gene TRBV7-7 combines with J gene TRBJ2-2; 12 bases agree with TRBD2. The germline V gene has CDR1 SSHAT and CDR2 FNYEAQ (reference sequence). The CDR3 totals 14 residues.